A few counts support the clone carrying this T cell receptor beta chain. The data were obtained in a study of T-cell memory formation after mild COVID-19. Constant-segment primers served in 5'RACE that generated TCR alpha and TCR beta cDNA libraries bearing sample barcodes and UMIs. TCRdb ran MiXCR on the 5' RACE reads and lists one entry per CDR3 protein. The sample lists fewer than 650,000 distinct CDR3 sequences; around 16% were seen once. Sequences were obtained from PBMCs or a T cell subset sorted from them (not recorded which). The TCR sequence derives from an adult woman who had mild COVID-19 (a few samples of this study predate the infection). Cell type and time point are not known.

CDR3 coding DNA: TGCGCCAGCAGCCACTCCCGGGCCCTGCCCTACGAGCAGTACTTC. Amino acids: CASSHSRALPYEQYF. The gene calls are TRBV4-3 and TRBJ2-7; the D is unclear. The CDR3 length is 15 residues. Germline loops: CDR1 LGHNA, CDR2 YSLEER. V was shortened by 3 bases and J by 2 bases, with 14 bases between the two germline ends.